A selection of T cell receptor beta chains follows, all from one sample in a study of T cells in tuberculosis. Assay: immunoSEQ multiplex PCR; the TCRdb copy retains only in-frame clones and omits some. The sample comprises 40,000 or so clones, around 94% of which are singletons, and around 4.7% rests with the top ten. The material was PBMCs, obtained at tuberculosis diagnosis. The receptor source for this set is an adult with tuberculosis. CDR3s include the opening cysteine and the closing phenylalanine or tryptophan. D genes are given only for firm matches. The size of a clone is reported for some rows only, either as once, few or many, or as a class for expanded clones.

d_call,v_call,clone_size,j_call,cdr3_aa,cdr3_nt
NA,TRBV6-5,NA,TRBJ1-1,CASSYDEGVNTEAFF,TGTGCCAGCAGTTACGATGAGGGAGTGAACACTGAAGCTTTCTTT
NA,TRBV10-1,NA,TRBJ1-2,CASSSEVGGGYTF,TGCGCCAGCAGTTCCGAGGTCGGTGGTGGCTACACCTTC
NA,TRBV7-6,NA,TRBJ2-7,CASSLVPMWGHEQYF,TGTGCCAGCAGCTTAGTCCCGATGTGGGGCCACGAGCAGTACTTC
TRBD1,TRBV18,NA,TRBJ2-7,CASSPGQGAGEQYF,TGTGCCAGCTCACCAGGGCAGGGGGCAGGCGAGCAGTACTTC
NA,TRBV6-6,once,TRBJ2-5,CASSYPGIEETQYF,TGTGCCAGCAGTTACCCCGGGATCGAAGAGACCCAGTACTTC
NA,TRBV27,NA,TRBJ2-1,CASSSRVTVSGEQFF,TGTGCCAGCAGTTCCAGGGTGACGGTATCTGGTGAGCAGTTCTTC
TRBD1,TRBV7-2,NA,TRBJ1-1,CASSRQGNTEAFF,TGTGCCAGCAGTCGACAGGGGAACACTGAAGCTTTCTTT
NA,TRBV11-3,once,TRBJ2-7,CASSWAGRYRTYEQYF,TGTGCCAGCAGCTGGGCGGGGCGGTACCGGACCTACGAGCAGTACTTC
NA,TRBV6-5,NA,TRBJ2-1,CASSYSGGIYNEQFF,TGTGCCAGCAGTTACTCAGGGGGAATATACAATGAGCAGTTCTTC
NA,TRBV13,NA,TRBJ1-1,CASSLGLGRGNTEAFF,TGTGCCAGCAGCTTAGGTCTGGGAAGGGGGAACACTGAAGCTTTCTTT
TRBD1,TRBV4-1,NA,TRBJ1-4,CASSHMTTGGREKLFF,TGCGCCAGCAGCCATATGACGACAGGGGGCCGAGAAAAACTGTTTTTT
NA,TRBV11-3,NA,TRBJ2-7,CASRSGTRPYEQYF,TGTGCCAGCAGGAGCGGGACACGACCTTACGAGCAGTACTTC
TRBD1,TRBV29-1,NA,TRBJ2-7,CSVGGTGKFTYEQYF,TGCAGCGTTGGAGGGACAGGGAAATTCACCTACGAGCAGTACTTC
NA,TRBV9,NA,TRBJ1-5,CASSPEPGVVGNQPQHF,TGTGCCAGCAGCCCCGAACCAGGGGTAGTGGGCAATCAGCCCCAGCATTTT
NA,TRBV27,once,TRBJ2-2,CASSSGTVNTGELFF,TGTGCCAGCAGTTCCGGGACTGTGAACACCGGGGAGCTGTTTTTT
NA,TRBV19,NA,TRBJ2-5,CASRGSGEGETQYF,TGTGCCAGTAGGGGTTCCGGGGAAGGAGAGACCCAGTACTTC
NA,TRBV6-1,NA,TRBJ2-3,CASSVTGLGTDTQYF,TGTGCCAGCAGTGTAACAGGGTTGGGCACAGATACGCAGTATTTT
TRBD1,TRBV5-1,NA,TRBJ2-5,CASHVGDRGQETQYF,TGCGCCAGCCACGTCGGGGACAGGGGACAAGAGACCCAGTACTTC
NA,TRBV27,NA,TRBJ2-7,CASSPRQPSYEQYF,TGTGCCAGCAGTCCGCGACAGCCTTCCTACGAGCAGTACTTC
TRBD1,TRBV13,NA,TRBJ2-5,CASSSRQGRETQYF,TGTGCCAGCAGCTCGAGACAGGGTCGAGAGACCCAGTACTTC
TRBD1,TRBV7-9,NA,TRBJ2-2,CASTRGQPNTGELFF,TGTGCCAGCACCCGGGGACAGCCGAACACCGGGGAGCTGTTTTTT
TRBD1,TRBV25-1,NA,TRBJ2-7,CASSTGQDRDIYEQYF,TGTGCCAGCAGCACGGGTCAGGACAGGGATATCTACGAGCAGTACTTC
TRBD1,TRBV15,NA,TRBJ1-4,CATSRARDSLNEKLFF,TGTGCCACCAGCAGGGCTAGGGACAGTCTTAATGAAAAACTGTTTTTT
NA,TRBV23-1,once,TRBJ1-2,CASSGTLGDTSYGYTF,TGCGCCAGCAGTGGCACCTTGGGCGATACGAGCTATGGCTACACCTTC